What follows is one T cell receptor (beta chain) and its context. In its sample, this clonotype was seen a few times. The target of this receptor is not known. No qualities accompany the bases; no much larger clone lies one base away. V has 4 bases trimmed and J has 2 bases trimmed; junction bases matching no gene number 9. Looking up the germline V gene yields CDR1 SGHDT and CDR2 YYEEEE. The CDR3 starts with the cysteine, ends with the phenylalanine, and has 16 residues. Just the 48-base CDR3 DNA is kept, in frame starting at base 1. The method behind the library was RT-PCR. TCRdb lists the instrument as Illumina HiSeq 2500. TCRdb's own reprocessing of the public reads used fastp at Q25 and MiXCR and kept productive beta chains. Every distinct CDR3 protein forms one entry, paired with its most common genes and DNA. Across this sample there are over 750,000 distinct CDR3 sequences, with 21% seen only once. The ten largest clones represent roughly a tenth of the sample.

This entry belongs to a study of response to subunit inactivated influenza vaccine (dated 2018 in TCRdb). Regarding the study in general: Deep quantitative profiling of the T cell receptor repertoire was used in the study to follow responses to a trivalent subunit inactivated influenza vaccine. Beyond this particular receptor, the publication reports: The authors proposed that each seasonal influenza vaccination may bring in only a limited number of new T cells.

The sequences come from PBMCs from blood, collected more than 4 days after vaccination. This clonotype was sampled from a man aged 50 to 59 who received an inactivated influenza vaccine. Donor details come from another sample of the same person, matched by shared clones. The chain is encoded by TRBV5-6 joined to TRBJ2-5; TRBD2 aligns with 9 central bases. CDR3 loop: CASSKFSGGVQETQYF. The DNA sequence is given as TGTGCCAGCAGCAAGTTTAGCGGGGGTGTACAAGAGACCCAGTACTTC.